This T cell receptor beta chain came from a study of blood T cell repertoires in COVID-19 (dated by TCRdb to 2020 to 2022). Notes on the research overall: Collaborator samples came from the United States, Italy and Spain and covered acute and convalescent phases of COVID-19. A freely available public database, intended as a resource for researchers studying the immune response to SARS-CoV-2, is where the repertoires were released. Samples came from the ongoing ImmuneRACE study (first 160 participants) plus 1,254 subjects from 6 global collaborators. The prospective study material was composed of cDNA or gDNA derived from T cells, B-cell-depleted T cells, or PBMCs. Where available, HLA class I and class II types were obtained from metadata supplied by the sample provider rather than from assay-based typing. The dataset comprised deeply sampled blood TCRbeta repertoires from subjects exposed to, actively infected with, or recovered from COVID-19. The sample metadata nearly always contained a de-identified subject ID, COVID-19 status, age in years and sex. Study-wide findings and limitations: Clinical and demographic metadata were provided uncurated, with the amount varying by source and participant.

The germline V gene supplies CDR1 SGHNT and CDR2 YENEEA. V ends up 1 base short and J 2 bases short, with an unmatched junction base count of 6. The CDR3 runs 16 amino acids, cysteine and phenylalanine included. Of the read, only the CDR3 DNA is kept; its 48 bases are in frame from base 1. One collaborating source in Seattle enrolled patients during active infection and followed them longitudinally through the course of disease. Collaborating institutions collected whole blood in K2EDTA tubes following their own protocols. Collaborator samples were shipped for TCRbeta analysis as frozen whole blood, isolated PBMCs, or DNA extracted from either sample type. As to this clone: Its antigen is currently not known. Per-nucleotide qualities are absent, and no much larger clonotype sits a single base away.

TCRbeta CDR3 regions were amplified from genomic DNA by means of the immunoSEQ Assay, a bias-controlled multiplex PCR. As for how the authors treated the data: The number of nucleated cells in each sample was estimated from the amplification of reference gene primers within the assay. To quantify the absolute abundance of each unique TCRbeta CDR3 rearrangement, sequence reads were collapsed and filtered. For each sample, productive Simpson clonality was calculated as the square root of Simpson's diversity index across productive rearrangements. TCRdb mirrors the immuneACCESS table, restricted to in-frame sequences. Some clones are absent from its copies; in checked studies, under half trace to an unresolved V gene, and the reason for the others is unknown. V and J calls and clone size are copied from that table; D and trimming were computed from the DNA. The sample table lists approximately 280,000 clones, around 90% of them with a count of one. Roughly 7.3% of the sample belongs to the ten largest clones.

The specimen was peripheral blood. The TCR originated in a woman aged 25 to 39 with COVID-19, enrolled during active disease. In this chain, TRBV11-3 is recombined with TRBJ2-5, with 8 junctional bases fitting TRBD2. The DNA sequence is as follows: TGTGCCAGCAGCTTAGTCGAGCTAGCGGGTCAAGAGACCCAGTACTTC. This is translated as CASSLVELAGQETQYF.